This T cell receptor beta chain appears in the sequencing data of a study of OX40 agonist ivuxolimab in advanced cancers. Looking at the study overall: Partial responses were achieved by three patients: one hepatocellular carcinoma, two cutaneous melanoma. Findings and caveats of the study: Partial responders at 0.1-3.0 mg/kg showed near-lowest clonal expansion. Expanded clones were, on average, more numerous among CD8+ T cells than CD4+.

This CDR3 has 16 amino acids. In germline, CDR1 is LNHDA, CDR2 SQIVND (reference sequence). V lost 6 bases to trimming and J lost 9 bases; unmatched junction nucleotides: 14. TCRdb's copy holds only in-frame clones and misses some; the assay was immunoSEQ multiplex PCR. The sample includes tens of thousands of clones, 90% of them seen just once. Of note for this clone: What it binds is unknown.

The clonotype was recovered from an adult with an advanced solid tumor such as melanoma, head and neck, liver or kidney cancer. The chain recombines TRBV19 with TRBJ1-6, with TRBD1 identical over 7 bases. The sample was CD4+ or CD8+ T cells sorted from blood, taken in a trial of the OX40 agonist ivuxolimab. This CDR3 is CASSQTSRQGGSPLHF. CDR3 nucleotides: TGTGCCAGTAGCCAAACCTCCCGACAGGGTGGTTCACCCCTCCACTTT.